The T cell receptor (beta chain) described here comes from a study of regulatory T cells in long-lasting Graves disease. Sample time point: persistent/refractory GD, antithyroid drugs over 5 years with positive TRAb. PBMCs provided the RNA from which the TCR library was made. In this sample, this clonotype turned up a few times. This may stem from a read error, because a much larger clone lies one nucleotide away. For TCR beta, libraries came from iRepertoire HTBI primers and Arm-PCR of CDR3 regions. TCRdb called the multiplex PCR reads again in MiXCR, with one record for every CDR3 protein. The table shows 700,000 or so distinct CDR3 sequences, with about 30% occurring only once. The CDR3 extends over 17 amino acids. The V gene's germline CDR1 is SEHNR and CDR2 FQNEAQ (reference sequence).

The chain has TRBV7-9 and TRBJ1-6; D might be TRBD1 (5 bases). This receptor was identified in a female donor with Graves disease. Source: peripheral blood mononuclear cells (PBMCs), taken when the disease was refractory, from a patient treated with antithyroid drugs. CDR3 residues: CASSARTLSSYNPPLHF. CDR3 DNA sequence: TGTGCCAGCAGCGCGCGGACACTGAGCTCCTATAATCCACCCCTCCACTTT.